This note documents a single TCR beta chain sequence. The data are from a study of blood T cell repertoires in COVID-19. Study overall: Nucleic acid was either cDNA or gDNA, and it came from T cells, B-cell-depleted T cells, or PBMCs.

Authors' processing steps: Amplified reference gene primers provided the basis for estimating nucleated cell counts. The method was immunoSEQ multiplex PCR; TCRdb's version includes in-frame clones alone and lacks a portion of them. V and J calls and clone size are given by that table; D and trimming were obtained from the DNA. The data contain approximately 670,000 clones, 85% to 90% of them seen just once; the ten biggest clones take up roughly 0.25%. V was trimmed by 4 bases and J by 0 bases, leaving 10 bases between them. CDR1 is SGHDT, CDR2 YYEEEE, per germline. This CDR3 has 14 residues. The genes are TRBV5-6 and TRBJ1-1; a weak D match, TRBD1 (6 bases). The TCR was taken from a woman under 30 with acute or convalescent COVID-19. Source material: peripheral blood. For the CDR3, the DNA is TGTGCCAGCAGCCAGGGGATGTTGAACACTGAAGCTTTCTTT. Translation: CASSQGMLNTEAFF.